Following are 10 T cell receptor beta chains from one sample sequenced in a study of shared clonotypes between healthy human individuals. Method: immunoSEQ multiplex PCR; TCRdb's copy keeps in-frame clones and lacks some. The sample has under 650,000 clones, around 96% seen once. Sequencing was done on a sample of naive CD4+ T cells sorted from blood. As to subset: CD45RA+ positively selected. Every receptor here comes from a woman in her 30s in good health.

The V and J genes are TRBV18 and TRBJ2-4, with D unresolved. V was shortened by 3 bases and J by 0 bases, with 12 bases between the two germline ends. This CDR3 spans 16 amino acids. Per the germline V gene, CDR1 is KGHSH and CDR2 is LQKENI. Here the CDR3 DNA reads TGTGCCAGCTCACCGCAGGACCGGCTAGCCAAAAACATTCAGTACTTC. As protein: CASSPQDRLAKNIQYF. The full variable domain, rest sourced from reference TRBV18 and TRBJ2-4, is NAGVMQNPRHLVRRRGQEARLRCSPMKGHSHVYWYRQLPEEGLKFMVYLQKENIIDESGMPKERFSAEFPKEGPSILRIQQVVRGDSAAYFCASSPQDRLAKNIQYFGAGTRLSVL.

This clone was found once. The V call is TRBV5-1, the J call TRBJ2-3, with TRBD2 matching 12 bases. The length of the CDR3 is 15 residues. Germline V gives CDR1 SGHRS, CDR2 YFSETQ. Trimming at V came to 5 bases and at J to 5 bases, leaving 6 bases not matched to a gene. CDR3 sequence reads: CASSRLAGVVDTQYF. The CDR3 DNA sequence: TGCGCCAGCAGTCGACTAGCGGGAGTGGTAGATACGCAGTATTTT.

The rearrangement joins TRBV28 to TRBJ2-5, with a possible D match to TRBD2 (6 bases). V lost 3 bases to trimming and J lost 7 bases, with 9 bases between them. The length of the CDR3 is 12 residues. Germline CDR1 reads MDHEN; CDR2 reads SYDVKM. Here the CDR3 reads CASSFLGGTQYF. CDR3 bases: TGTGCCAGCAGTTTTCTCGGGGGGACCCAGTACTTC.

The gene calls are TRBV5-1 and TRBJ2-5; perhaps TRBD1 as D (5 bases). The germline V and J ends were trimmed by 4 bases and 2 bases, with 12 bases remaining between them. The CDR3 sequence is 14 residues long. Germline V lookup: CDR1 SGHRS, CDR2 YFSETQ. The CDR3 loop is CASSPTVGQETQYF. DNA of the CDR3: TGCGCCAGCAGCCCGACAGTGGGACAAGAGACCCAGTACTTC.

The chain carries TRBV10-3 and TRBJ2-7; 7 bases map to TRBD2. V lost 4 bases to trimming and J lost 0 bases; unmatched junction nucleotides: 6. The CDR3 runs 15 residues. CDR1 and CDR2 (germline): ENHRY, SYGVKD. The CDR3 coding sequence is TGTGCCATCAGTGTTTATAGCGGGCCCTCCTACGAGCAGTACTTC. This sequence encodes CAISVYSGPSYEQYF.

This sequence joins TRBV18 and TRBJ2-1; 7 bases match TRBD1. Germline V gene sequence: CDR1 KGHSH, CDR2 LQKENI. The ends lost 2 bases at V and 10 bases at J; junction bases unmatched: 8. This CDR3 comprises 14 residues. This CDR3 is CASSPTKGGREQFF. In DNA form, the CDR3 reads TGTGCCAGCTCACCAACGAAAGGGGGCAGAGAGCAGTTCTTC.

The V call is TRBV6-6, the J call TRBJ2-5; tentative D call: TRBD2 (5 bases). CDR3 size: 15 residues. The germline V gene has CDR1 MNHNY and CDR2 SVGAGI (reference sequence). V lost 2 bases to trimming and J lost 5 bases, with 15 bases between them. CDR3: CASSYARAVSETQYF. CDR3 coding DNA: TGTGCCAGCAGTTACGCGAGAGCGGTTTCGGAGACCCAGTACTTC.

The rearrangement uses TRBV11-3 and TRBJ2-1; D perhaps matches TRBD2 (6 bases). Trimming cost V 1 base and J 3 bases, with 16 bases left between them. From germline, CDR1 is SGHNT and CDR2 YENEEA. This CDR3 has 17 residues. The CDR3 is CASSLGRRDVSYNEQFF. For the CDR3, the DNA is TGTGCCAGCAGCTTAGGCAGGCGGGACGTAAGCTACAATGAGCAGTTCTTC.

The chain uses TRBV7-9 and TRBJ2-5, with 7 bases that match TRBD1. The DNA matches TRBJ2-7 better at its end, which makes the J call doubtful. Per germline, CDR1 SEHNR and CDR2 FQNEAQ (reference sequence). This CDR3 has 17 amino acids. The CDR3, as DNA: TGTGCCAGCAGCTTTGGGCCAAATGGGACAGTTAAATACGAGCAGTACTTC. It translates to CASSFGPNGTVKYEQYF.

This sequence joins TRBV27 and TRBJ2-7, with D perhaps matching TRBD1 or TRBD2 (5 bases each). This CDR3 spans 13 amino acids. Germline CDR1 is MNHEY and CDR2 is SMNVEV (reference sequence). V lost 5 bases, J lost 3 bases, and 11 bases lay in between. CDR3 DNA sequence: TGTGCCAGCAGTCCTCCGGGACGCTACGAGCAGTACTTC. It specifies CASSPPGRYEQYF.